This T cell receptor beta chain was captured in a study of T cell responses to AZD1222 COVID-19 vaccine. Findings of the study overall: In all cases, repertoires were sampled only after the peak T cell response.

Concerning this clone itself: Antigen unknown.

Libraries were prepared by immunoSEQ multiplex PCR; TCRdb keeps only in-frame clonotypes and omits some of them. This repertoire shows 150,000 to 200,000 clones, 94% found once; its top ten account for 0.6% to 0.7%. Trimming stripped 0 bases from V and 6 bases from J, with 9 bases between. The CDR3 totals 15 residues. Per the germline V gene, CDR1 is MNHEY and CDR2 is SVGAGI. Material: peripheral blood, obtained on day 0 of AZD1222 vaccination. The sequence came from an adult in good health. The chain links TRBV6-5 to TRBJ1-6; D uncertain. The CDR3 DNA reads TGTGCCAGCAGTTACTCGAAGATTGTTAATTCACCCCTCCACTTT. Translation gives CASSYSKIVNSPLHF.